The 32 T cell receptor beta chains below were found in one sample sequenced in a study of T cell responses to AZD1222 COVID-19 vaccine (dated by TCRdb to about 2021). The library was built by means of the immunoSEQ multiplex PCR assay. TCRdb holds this immuneACCESS table with in-frame rearrangements only. Some clones are missing; in checked studies, unresolved V genes explain under half, and the rest has no known cause. The sample yields around 160,000 clones; 90% to 95% were counted once. The top ten clonotypes cover about 0.6% of the sample. The time point tag for this specimen amounts to: baseline before first vaccination. The sequencing here drew on peripheral blood, taken on day 0 of AZD1222 vaccination. These receptors were collected from an adult in good health.

V usage is TRBV6-5 and J usage is TRBJ1-3, with D hard to call. Germline CDR1 is MNHEY and CDR2 is SVGAGI. The CDR3 sequence is 15 residues long. V lost 7 bases, J lost 0 bases, and 13 bases lay in between. The CDR3 region is CASISDVSSGNTIYF. The CDR3 region has the DNA TGTGCCAGCATTTCCGACGTGTCCTCTGGAAACACCATATATTTT.

The chain uses TRBV7-9 and TRBJ1-2; 7 bases map to TRBD1. V trimming: 5 bases; J trimming: 6 bases; junction bases outside the gene matches: 6. Per germline, CDR1 SEHNR and CDR2 FQNEAQ (reference sequence). The CDR3 runs 13 residues. CDR3 nucleotides: TGTGCCAGCAGCACGCGACAGGGTGATGGCTACACCTTC. Translation: CASSTRQGDGYTF.

J is TRBJ1-1 and V is TRBV19, with 9 positions matching TRBD1. The trim removed 4 bases at V and 3 bases at J, leaving 9 bases unmatched. This CDR3 is built from 16 residues. Germline CDR1 is LNHDA and CDR2 is SQIVND (reference sequence). CDR3 DNA sequence: TGTGCCAGTAGTAGAATACAGGGGGCGCAGGACACTGAAGCTTTCTTT. It is translated as CASSRIQGAQDTEAFF. Based on the CDR3 plus reference TRBV19 and TRBJ1-1, the full variable domain is DGGITQSPKYLFRKEGQNVTLSCEQNLNHDAMYWYRQDPGQGLRLIYYSQIVNDFQKGDIAEGYSVSREKKESFPLTVTSAQKNPTAFYLCASSRIQGAQDTEAFFGQGTRLTVV.

The genes are TRBV7-3 and TRBJ2-7, with TRBD1 as a possible D gene (5 bases). Germline loops: CDR1 SGHTA, CDR2 FQGTGA. The CDR3 is 14 residues long. V was trimmed by 5 bases and J by 3 bases, leaving 14 bases between them. CDR3 sequence reads: CASSPTTENYEQYF. DNA for the CDR3: TGTGCCAGCAGCCCAACGACAGAAAACTACGAGCAGTACTTC.

This chain's CDR3 is CASSPPSGAAFPEQFF. CDR3 DNA sequence: TGTGCCAGCAGTCCGCCCAGCGGGGCGGCTTTCCCAGAGCAGTTCTTC. The chain couples TRBV27 to TRBJ2-1, with 7 bases fitting TRBD2. The CDR3 sequence is 16 residues long. The V segment lost 5 bases and the J segment 10 bases; nucleotides outside the gene matches: 17. Germline CDR1 MNHEY, CDR2 SMNVEV (reference sequence).

The V gene is TRBV12-3 or TRBV12-4, the J gene TRBJ2-1; weak D call: TRBD2 (6 bases). Trimming pared 7 bases from V and 10 bases from J, leaving 14 bases between. The CDR3 sequence is 12 residues long. CDR3 region: CASIGNSGEQFF. In DNA, the CDR3 is TGTGCCAGCATCGGGAATAGCGGAGAGCAGTTCTTC.

The chain joins TRBV7-9 to TRBJ1-1, with a weak D call TRBD1 (5 bases). This CDR3 comprises 15 residues. The V end was cut by 5 bases, the J end by 4 bases, with 17 bases between. Germline V lookup: CDR1 SEHNR, CDR2 FQNEAQ (reference sequence). CDR3 nucleotides: TGTGCCAGCAGCCCAAAGGGCGGGGGAGGCACTGAAGCTTTCTTT. The encoded protein is CASSPKGGGGTEAFF.

The chain couples TRBV28 to TRBJ2-3, with D possibly TRBD2 on 5 matching bases. CDR1 MDHEN and CDR2 SYDVKM come from the germline V gene. CDR3 length: 15 amino acids. V was trimmed by 5 bases and J by 7 bases, leaving 19 bases between them. CDR3 residues: CASSMAGSPGNTQYF. CDR3 sequence (DNA): TGTGCCAGCAGTATGGCAGGTTCGCCGGGAAATACGCAGTATTTT.

The chain joins TRBV10-1 to TRBJ1-5; D is uncertain. CDR1 is WNHNN and CDR2 is SYGVQD in the germline V gene (reference sequence). CDR3 size: 12 residues. V shed 8 bases and J shed 4 bases, with 9 bases lying between them. In DNA, the CDR3 is TGCGCCAGCGGGATCGGGAATCAGCCCCAGCATTTT. Encoded protein: CASGIGNQPQHF.

V gene TRBV2 combines with J gene TRBJ1-1, with D possibly being TRBD1 (5 bases). Germline V lookup: CDR1 SNHLY, CDR2 FYNNEI. The CDR3 covers 12 residues. The V gene lost 7 bases and the J gene lost 7 bases, with 13 bases spanning the gap. CDR3 sequence: CASTMGRGEAFF. In nucleotides, the CDR3 is TGTGCCAGCACGATGGGGCGCGGTGAAGCTTTCTTT. Variable domain in full (rest from reference TRBV2 and TRBJ1-1): EPEVTQTPSHQVTQMGQEVILRCVPISNHLYFYWYRQILGQKVEFLVSFYNNEISEKSEIFDDQFSVERPDGSNFTLKIRSTKLEDSAMYFCASTMGRGEAFFGQGTRLTVV.

The J gene is TRBJ2-3, the V gene TRBV7-3, with 13 bases matching TRBD2. J was trimmed by 0 bases and V by 4 bases; bases with no gene match: 16. The CDR3 covers 21 residues. Germline lookup yields CDR1 SGHTA and CDR2 FQGTGA. CDR3 amino acids: CASSSSRWAPGLAGSTDTQYF. CDR3 nucleotide sequence: TGTGCCAGCAGCTCAAGTCGGTGGGCCCCGGGACTAGCGGGAAGCACAGATACGCAGTATTTT.

The V call is TRBV27, the J call TRBJ2-1; 11 bases align to TRBD2. Germline trimming cut 6 bases from V and 6 bases from J; bases unmatched to any gene: 4. The V gene's germline CDR1 is MNHEY and CDR2 SMNVEV (reference sequence). This CDR3 contains 14 residues. The CDR3 DNA is TGTGCCAGCAGGGATCTAGCGGGGGGCAATGAGCAGTTCTTC. It specifies CASRDLAGGNEQFF.

The rearrangement uses TRBV5-1 and TRBJ2-7; 8 bases are shared with TRBD2. The junction had 2 bases not matched to a gene; V was cut back by 3 bases and J by 3 bases. This CDR3 contains 13 residues. Looked up from germline, CDR1 is SGHRS and CDR2 is YFSETQ. The CDR3 DNA reads as TGCGCCAGCAGCTATACTAGCGGCTACGAGCAGTACTTC. This gives the protein CASSYTSGYEQYF.

About this clone: Other nucleotide sequences in the sample specify the same CDR3. J is TRBJ1-1 and V is TRBV12-3 or TRBV12-4; D not resolved. Trimming cost V 1 base and J 4 bases, with 7 bases left between them. The length of the CDR3 is 13 residues. CDR3 sequence: CASSLGVSTEAFF. DNA of the CDR3: TGTGCCAGCAGTTTAGGGGTGTCCACTGAAGCTTTCTTT.

This rearrangement joins TRBV29-1 to TRBJ1-2; 10 positions agree with TRBD1. The trim removed 7 bases at V and 8 bases at J, leaving 7 bases unmatched. The germline CDR1 and CDR2 sequences are SQVTM and ANQGSEA. CDR3 size: 12 residues. The CDR3 DNA reads TGCAGCGCACCGGACAGGGGGTACGGCTACACCTTC. Translated, it gives CSAPDRGYGYTF.

J is TRBJ2-3 and V is TRBV7-9; D is undetermined. In germline, CDR1 is SEHNR, CDR2 FQNEAQ (reference sequence). V shed 3 bases and J shed 8 bases, with 12 bases lying between them. The CDR3 covers 13 residues. CDR3 sequence: CASSFPVRVTQYF. The CDR3 nucleotides read TGTGCCAGCAGCTTTCCAGTAAGGGTTACGCAGTATTTT.

This chain uses TRBV24-1 with TRBJ1-1; 7 bases are a match to TRBD1. Germline trimming cut 7 bases from V and 5 bases from J; bases unmatched to any gene: 0. The CDR3 loop spans 11 amino acids. The germline V gene has CDR1 KGHDR and CDR2 SFDVKD. CDR3 sequence: CATRQGTEAFF. DNA for the CDR3: TGTGCCACCAGACAGGGGACTGAAGCTTTCTTT.

This chain links TRBV20-1 with TRBJ1-5; D not resolved. In germline, CDR1 is DFQATT, CDR2 SNEGSKA (reference sequence). This CDR3 spans 15 amino acids. Trimming removed 3 bases at V and 3 bases at J, with 15 bases between. The CDR3 loop is CSASKDAGNNQPQHF. In nucleotides, the CDR3 is TGCAGTGCTAGTAAAGATGCGGGGAACAATCAGCCCCAGCATTTT.

The chain employs TRBV28 and TRBJ2-7; a possible D gene is TRBD1 (6 bases). The CDR3 has 12 amino acids. V dropped 5 bases and J dropped 2 bases, with 7 bases sitting between them. CDR1 and CDR2 (germline): MDHEN, SYDVKM. CDR3 nucleotide sequence: TGTGCCAGCAGTCAGGGGACCTACGAGCAGTACTTC. It encodes CASSQGTYEQYF.

The rearrangement joins TRBV19 to TRBJ1-2, with D unresolved. The CDR3 covers 13 residues. CDR1 and CDR2 (germline): LNHDA, SQIVND (reference sequence). Trimming took off 3 bases at V and 4 bases at J, with 9 bases between the two ends. DNA of the CDR3: TGTGCCAGTAGTATTGGGCAGATCTATGGCTACACCTTC. Encoded protein: CASSIGQIYGYTF. Full variable domain (rest looked up from reference TRBV19 and TRBJ1-2): DGGITQSPKYLFRKEGQNVTLSCEQNLNHDAMYWYRQDPGQGLRLIYYSQIVNDFQKGDIAEGYSVSREKKESFPLTVTSAQKNPTAFYLCASSIGQIYGYTFGSGTRLTVV.

The chain recombines TRBV4-1 with TRBJ1-4, with TRBD1 matching over 9 bases. The germline gives CDR1 MGHRA, CDR2 YSYEKL. CDR3 size: 19 residues. V was pared by 5 bases and J by 3 bases, with 16 bases of the junction left unmatched. CDR3 loop: CASSFGTGGFWKSNEKLFF. For the CDR3, the DNA is TGCGCCAGCAGCTTCGGAACAGGGGGCTTTTGGAAGTCTAATGAAAAACTGTTTTTT.

The gene calls are TRBV2 and TRBJ1-4, with D tentatively TRBD1 (5 bases). Germline CDR1 is SNHLY and CDR2 is FYNNEI. V gave up 6 bases and J gave up 5 bases, with 10 bases separating them. The CDR3 sequence is 13 residues long. The CDR3 protein is CASRGRRNEKLFF. The CDR3 nucleotides are TGTGCCAGCAGGGGACGGCGCAATGAAAAACTGTTTTTT.

The rearrangement links TRBV5-6 to TRBJ2-7; 10 bases align to TRBD2. This CDR3 is 17 amino acids long. V shed 2 bases, J shed 1 base, and the junction held 9 bases outside the gene matches. Germline CDR1 is SGHDT and CDR2 is YYEEEE. This CDR3 is CASSLASLAGGSYEQYF. CDR3 coding DNA: TGTGCCAGCAGCTTAGCGTCATTAGCGGGAGGTTCCTACGAGCAGTACTTC.

V usage is TRBV28 and J usage is TRBJ2-4; either TRBD1 or TRBD2 may fit D (6 bases each). Germline values: CDR1 MDHEN, CDR2 SYDVKM. This CDR3 is built from 13 residues. The V end lost 8 bases, the J end lost 5 bases, and 13 bases lay between the germline ends. CDR3 loop: CASRGQGENIQYF. DNA for the CDR3: TGTGCCAGCCGGGGGCAGGGTGAAAACATTCAGTACTTC. Supplemented by reference TRBV28 and TRBJ2-4, the full variable domain reads DVKVTQSSRYLVKRTGEKVFLECVQDMDHENMFWYRQDPGLGLRLIYFSYDVKMKEKGDIPEGYSVSREKKERFSLILESASTNQTSMYLCASRGQGENIQYFGAGTRLSVL.

The CDR3 loop is CASSPGAGAGETQYF. The CDR3 nucleotides read TGTGCCAGCAGCCCAGGGGCAGGGGCTGGGGAGACCCAGTACTTC. The V gene is TRBV11-3, the J gene TRBJ2-5; TRBD1 is a possible D gene (6 bases). From germline, CDR1 is SGHNT and CDR2 YENEEA. V lost 5 bases and J 5 bases, leaving 18 bases between the germline ends. The length of the CDR3 is 15 residues.

The rearrangement links TRBV28 to TRBJ1-3; D is ambiguous. This CDR3 comprises 15 residues. Per germline, CDR1 MDHEN and CDR2 SYDVKM. The germline V and J ends were trimmed by 4 bases and 4 bases, with 14 bases remaining between them. The CDR3 DNA follows: TGTGCCAGCAGTTCCTCGACCGTGAGGGGAAACACCATATATTTT. Translating it yields CASSSSTVRGNTIYF.

In its sample, this clone was seen a few times. The rearrangement uses TRBV2 and TRBJ2-3; 7 bases are a match to TRBD2. Unmatched junction bases numbered 7, after V lost 6 bases and J lost 4 bases. Germline-derived CDR1 and CDR2 are SNHLY and FYNNEI. The CDR3 contains 14 residues. The CDR3 protein is CASSRLAGADTQYF. The CDR3 region has the DNA TGTGCCAGCAGCCGATTAGCGGGCGCAGATACGCAGTATTTT.

Only one count was recorded for this clone. V usage is TRBV19 and J usage is TRBJ2-7; the D is unclear. This CDR3 contains 13 residues. The germline V and J ends were trimmed by 5 bases and 2 bases, with 10 bases remaining between them. Per germline, CDR1 LNHDA and CDR2 SQIVND (reference sequence). This CDR3 reads CASSSDETYEQYF. CDR3 bases: TGTGCCAGTAGTTCGGACGAGACCTACGAGCAGTACTTC.

This clone has a handful of counts. The chain recombines TRBV7-9 with TRBJ2-7; D remains ambiguous. V shed 1 base and J shed 3 bases, with 10 bases lying between them. The CDR3 length is 14 residues. Germline V gene sequence: CDR1 SEHNR, CDR2 FQNEAQ (reference sequence). The chain's CDR3 is CASSLGEVSYEQYF. The CDR3 region has the DNA TGTGCCAGCAGCTTAGGTGAGGTTAGCTACGAGCAGTACTTC.

The gene calls are TRBV20-1 and TRBJ1-1; D call uncertain. Per germline, CDR1 DFQATT and CDR2 SNEGSKA (reference sequence). This CDR3 region has 9 residues. The germline V and J ends were trimmed by 7 bases and 3 bases, with 3 bases remaining between them. CDR3 nucleotides: TGCAGTGTCGACACTGAAGCTTTCTTT. Protein: CSVDTEAFF.

The CDR3 nucleotides are TGTGCCAGCAGCAAAGAGAACTCCTACGAGCAGTACTTC. This translates into CASSKENSYEQYF. The V and J genes are TRBV21-1 and TRBJ2-7. TRBV21-1 is deemed a pseudogene. The CDR3 contains 13 residues.

The chain couples TRBV2 to TRBJ1-2, with 9 nucleotides matching TRBD1. Germline V CDR1 and CDR2: SNHLY, FYNNEI. The V gene end was trimmed by 7 bases and the J gene end by 2 bases; junction bases not matched to a gene: 5. CDR3 size: 14 residues. In nucleotides, the CDR3 is TGTGCCAGCATGGGACAGGGATGGAACTATGGCTACACCTTC. Its protein is CASMGQGWNYGYTF.